One and the same sample provided the 29 T cell receptor beta chains below, sequenced in a study of lymphopenia after photon versus proton radiotherapy. The table came from immunoSEQ multiplex PCR; TCRdb's copy has only in-frame clones and leaves some out. This table has approximately 24,000 clones, roughly 90% appearing once. The material was peripheral blood, obtained from a patient treated with photon-based radiotherapy. Receptor source: a woman between 50 and 59 years old with cholangiocarcinoma.

The chain couples TRBV25-1 to TRBJ1-1; possible D gene TRBD1, 6 bases. The V end was cut by 5 bases, the J end by 1 base, with 11 bases between. This CDR3 region has 14 residues. Germline loops: CDR1 MGHDK, CDR2 SYGVNS. The CDR3 DNA reads TGTGCCAGCAGTCCCCAGGGGAGGAACACTGAAGCTTTCTTT. It is translated as CASSPQGRNTEAFF.

The chain joins TRBV11-2 to TRBJ2-2, with D perhaps given as TRBD1 or TRBD2 (5 bases each). Trimming shortened V by 10 bases and J by 0 bases, and 21 bases separated the two germline ends. The CDR3 spans 17 residues. Looked up from germline, CDR1 is SGHAT and CDR2 is FQNNGV. The CDR3 region has the DNA TGTGCCACTGGAGGTTATCTACGGGGCGCGAACACCGGGGAGCTGTTTTTT. Protein product: CATGGYLRGANTGELFF.

The genes are TRBV7-2 and TRBJ2-4, with 8 nucleotides matching TRBD1. Trimming cost V 5 bases and J 6 bases; bases outside gene matches: 6. In germline, CDR1 is SGHTA, CDR2 FQGNSA. The CDR3 totals 14 residues. This CDR3 reads CASSPQGALNIQYF. CDR3 DNA sequence: TGTGCCAGCAGCCCGCAGGGGGCGCTAAACATTCAGTACTTC.

The rearrangement joins TRBV10-1 to TRBJ2-7, with D tentatively TRBD2 (5 bases). Trimming cost V 7 bases and J 5 bases, with 15 bases left between them. The CDR3 consists of 13 residues. CDR1 is WNHNN, CDR2 SYGVQD, per germline (reference sequence). The CDR3 sequence: CASKAGELHEQYF. The CDR3 DNA reads as TGCGCCAGCAAGGCTGGGGAGTTGCACGAGCAGTACTTC.

The V gene is TRBV11-2, the J gene TRBJ2-7; D gene unclear. This CDR3 spans 13 amino acids. Between the trimmed V and J ends, which lost 1 base and 1 base, there was a span of 5 bases. Germline V gene sequence: CDR1 SGHAT, CDR2 FQNNGV. CDR3 residues: CASSLVWSYEQYF. The CDR3 coding sequence is TGTGCCAGCAGCTTAGTGTGGTCCTACGAGCAGTACTTC.

The V gene is TRBV6-1, the J gene TRBJ1-2; TRBD1 might be the D (5 bases). V lost 4 bases and J lost 8, with 14 bases in between. Germline V gene sequence: CDR1 MNHNS, CDR2 SASEGT. This CDR3 has 13 residues. The CDR3 sequence: CASSVAQGGGYTF. CDR3 in DNA: TGTGCCAGCAGTGTGGCCCAGGGTGGCGGCTACACCTTC.

V usage is TRBV19 and J usage is TRBJ1-1; D is undetermined. CDR3 length: 12 residues. Germline V CDR1 and CDR2: LNHDA, SQIVND (reference sequence). Trimming shortened V by 5 bases and J by 0 bases, and 4 bases separated the two germline ends. CDR3: CASSHLNTEAFF. Written as DNA, the CDR3 is TGTGCCAGTAGTCACCTGAACACTGAAGCTTTCTTT.

This rearrangement joins TRBV15 to TRBJ1-5; possible D gene TRBD1, 5 bases. This CDR3 contains 14 residues. The V gene lost 0 bases and the J gene lost 5 bases, with 8 bases spanning the gap. Germline-derived CDR1 and CDR2 are LNHNV and YYDKDF (reference sequence). The CDR3 here is CATSRDRDHQPQHF. The CDR3 DNA reads as TGTGCCACCAGCAGAGATAGGGACCATCAGCCCCAGCATTTT.

This clone was recorded only once. The rearrangement links TRBV7-9 to TRBJ1-1; D not certain. Germline CDR1 reads SEHNR; CDR2 reads FQNEAQ (reference sequence). The germline V and J ends were trimmed by 1 base and 6 bases, with 9 bases remaining between them. This CDR3 contains 13 residues. The CDR3: CASSLGRAAEAFF. DNA of the CDR3: TGTGCCAGCAGCTTAGGTAGGGCCGCTGAAGCTTTCTTT.

This clone was picked up a small number of times. The chain has TRBV4-1 and TRBJ2-7, with 7 nucleotides matching TRBD1. The V gene end was trimmed by 4 bases and the J gene end by 3 bases; junction bases not matched to a gene: 9. The CDR3 has 15 amino acids. Germline assignment: CDR1 MGHRA and CDR2 YSYEKL. The CDR3, as DNA: TGCGCCAGCAGCCTACAACCGGGACAGAGCTACGAGCAGTACTTC. This codes for CASSLQPGQSYEQYF.

This chain links TRBV7-9 with TRBJ2-3, with 9 bases that match TRBD2. Germline trimming cut 6 bases from V and 9 bases from J; bases unmatched to any gene: 19. CDR3 length equals 17 residues. Germline CDR1 is SEHNR and CDR2 is FQNEAQ (reference sequence). The CDR3 is CASRPRPTSGFRGTQYF. Here the CDR3 DNA reads TGTGCCAGCAGACCCCGGCCGACTAGCGGTTTCAGAGGGACGCAGTATTTT. The full variable domain, in which reference TRBV7-9 and TRBJ2-3 provide the parts outside the CDR3, is DTGVSQNPRHKITKRGQNVTFRCDPISEHNRLYWYRQTLGQGPEFLTYFQNEAQLEKSRLLSDRFSAERPKGSFSTLEIQRTEQGDSAMYLCASRPRPTSGFRGTQYFGPGTRLTVL.

This clone was seen just once. The chain joins TRBV5-1 to TRBJ1-4; 7 bases fit TRBD1. V gave up 1 base and J gave up 2 bases; unmatched junction bases: 8. The CDR3 is 17 residues long. Germline assignment: CDR1 SGHRS and CDR2 YFSETQ. CDR3 nucleotide sequence: TGCGCCAGCAGCTTGTCCCCTAGGGGGCTGACTAATGAAAAACTGTTTTTT. It codes for CASSLSPRGLTNEKLFF. Variable domain in full (rest from reference TRBV5-1 and TRBJ1-4): KAGVTQTPRYLIKTRGQQVTLSCSPISGHRSVSWYQQTPGQGLQFLFEYFSETQRNKGNFPGRFSGRQFSNSRSEMNVSTLELGDSALYLCASSLSPRGLTNEKLFFGSGTQLSVL.

This rearrangement joins TRBV19 to TRBJ1-3; D gene unclear. The CDR3 has 17 amino acids. Trimming took 5 bases from V and 4 from J, leaving 21 bases between them. Per the germline V gene, CDR1 is LNHDA and CDR2 is SQIVND (reference sequence). The CDR3 DNA reads as TGTGCCAGTAGTCGCGATCATACGCTTCTAAGAGGAAACACCATATATTTT. Translated, it gives CASSRDHTLLRGNTIYF.

The chain carries TRBV5-8 and TRBJ2-5, with TRBD2 matching 12 bases. Trimming at V came to 0 bases and at J to 4 bases, leaving 10 bases not matched to a gene. The CDR3 totals 18 residues. Germline CDR1 and CDR2: SGHTS and YDEGEE. The CDR3 DNA reads as TGTGCCAGCAGCTTGGGGCGACTAGCGGGAGCTGGTGGAGAGACCCAGTACTTC. Translated: CASSLGRLAGAGGETQYF.

The genes are TRBV5-1 and TRBJ2-5; D is possibly TRBD2 (5 bases). Near its end, the DNA agrees better with TRBJ2-7, so the J call may be wrong. Germline-derived CDR1 and CDR2 are SGHRS and YFSETQ. The CDR3 loop spans 13 amino acids. The CDR3 spells CASSARGNYEQYF. The CDR3 DNA is TGCGCCAGCAGCGCCCGGGGAAATTACGAGCAGTACTTC.

The genes are TRBV2 and TRBJ2-1, with D possibly TRBD1 on 5 matching bases. The CDR3 loop spans 13 amino acids. V lost 2 bases and J lost 7, with 9 bases in between. Germline CDR1 is SNHLY and CDR2 is FYNNEI. The CDR3 DNA reads TGTGCCAGCAGTGAAATGACAGTTAATGAGCAGTTCTTC. Encoded protein: CASSEMTVNEQFF.

The rearrangement links TRBV19 to TRBJ1-1, with TRBD1 identical over 7 bases. The germline gives CDR1 LNHDA, CDR2 SQIVND (reference sequence). J was trimmed by 5 bases and V by 7 bases; bases with no gene match: 4. The CDR3 contains 12 residues. Written as DNA, the CDR3 is TGTGCCAGTACCAGGACAGGTACTGAAGCTTTCTTT. As protein: CASTRTGTEAFF.

The chain's CDR3 is CASSFRGQGETQYF. DNA of the CDR3: TGTGCCAGCAGCTTTAGGGGTCAGGGAGAGACCCAGTACTTC. V usage is TRBV5-6 and J usage is TRBJ2-5, with D maybe TRBD1 (5 bases). Trimming shortened V by 2 bases and J by 4 bases, and 12 bases separated the two germline ends. Germline V gene data show CDR1 as SGHDT and CDR2 as YYEEEE. The CDR3 runs 14 residues. The variable domain in full, with the rest retrieved from reference TRBV5-6 and TRBJ2-5, is DAGVTQSPTHLIKTRGQQVTLRCSPKSGHDTVSWYQQALGQGPQFIFQYYEEEERQRGNFPDRFSGHQFPNYSSELNVNALLLGDSALYLCASSFRGQGETQYFGPGTRLLVL.

V usage is TRBV7-9 and J usage is TRBJ2-1; TRBD1 is a possible D gene (5 bases). The CDR3 spans 14 residues. The V gene lost 6 bases and the J gene lost 10 bases, with 19 bases spanning the gap. The germline CDR1 and CDR2 sequences are SEHNR and FQNEAQ (reference sequence). The CDR3 sequence is CASRDQRGGLEQFF. The CDR3 DNA is TGTGCCAGCAGAGATCAAAGGGGTGGGTTAGAGCAGTTCTTC.

V is TRBV11-3 and J is TRBJ2-2; 7 nucleotides align to TRBD2. This CDR3 comprises 15 residues. The V segment lost 1 base and the J segment 5 bases; nucleotides outside the gene matches: 4. The germline V gene encodes CDR1 SGHNT and CDR2 YENEEA. For the CDR3, the DNA is TGTGCCAGCAGCTTAGGCGGGGGTCGGACCGGGGAGCTGTTTTTT. Translating it yields CASSLGGGRTGELFF.

J is TRBJ1-6 and V is TRBV6-6; no clear D. Germline lookup yields CDR1 MNHNY and CDR2 SVGAGI (reference sequence). The CDR3 spans 11 residues. Trimming pared 8 bases from V and 11 bases from J, leaving 10 bases between. The CDR3: CASGVSPPLHF. The CDR3 DNA sequence: TGTGCCAGCGGCGTATCCCCACCCCTCCACTTT.

This chain joins TRBV6-6 and TRBJ1-6; 8 positions match TRBD1. After removal of 6 bases from V and 10 bases from J, the junction contained 8 bases not matched to a gene. The CDR3 spans 14 residues. Germline V CDR1 and CDR2: MNHNY, SVGAGI (reference sequence). The CDR3, as DNA: TGTGCCAGCAGCTCGGACAGGGTAATGTCACCCCTCCACTTT. Translated: CASSSDRVMSPLHF.

The J gene is TRBJ1-5, the V gene TRBV11-2; tentatively, D is TRBD1 (5 bases). Germline V CDR1 and CDR2: SGHAT, FQNNGV. The CDR3 has 16 residues. Trimming pared 3 bases from V and 0 bases from J, leaving 12 bases between. CDR3: CASSFDSYYSNQPQHF. The CDR3, as DNA: TGTGCCAGCAGCTTCGACAGTTATTATAGCAATCAGCCCCAGCATTTT.

CDR3 in amino acids: CASRSGTASSYEQYF. CDR3 coding DNA: TGTGCCAGCCGGTCCGGGACAGCGAGCTCCTACGAGCAGTACTTC. This rearrangement joins TRBV6-1 to TRBJ2-7, with 7 bases identical to TRBD1. Germline CDR1 and CDR2: MNHNS and SASEGT. Trimming removed 8 bases from V and 0 bases from J; junction bases left unmatched: 10. This CDR3 region has 15 residues.

The gene calls are TRBV21-1 and TRBJ1-2; TRBD1, the table's D call, was not compared with the DNA. TRBV21-1 counts as a pseudogene. The CDR3 runs to 16 residues. The CDR3 spells CASSKAQGQPTYGYTF. As DNA, the CDR3 is TGTGCCAGCAGCAAAGCGCAGGGACAGCCAACCTATGGCTACACCTTC.

This rearrangement joins TRBV10-1 to TRBJ2-1; 9 bases are a match to TRBD2. CDR1 is WNHNN and CDR2 is SYGVQD in the germline V gene (reference sequence). The J segment lost 5 bases and the V segment lost 2 bases, leaving 7 bases of the junction unmatched. This CDR3 has 16 amino acids. The CDR3 sequence is CASSENWRGGNNEQFF. The CDR3 DNA sequence: TGCGCCAGCAGTGAGAATTGGCGGGGGGGCAACAATGAGCAGTTCTTC.

CDR3 residues: CASSHYDRAQGYTF. DNA for the CDR3: TGCGCCAGCAGCCATTACGACAGGGCACAGGGCTACACCTTC. This chain connects TRBV4-3 to TRBJ1-2, with TRBD1 matching 7 bases. Germline V gene data show CDR1 as LGHNA and CDR2 as YSLEER. J was trimmed by 8 bases and V by 3 bases; bases with no gene match: 9. The length of the CDR3 is 14 residues.

The chain employs TRBV9 and TRBJ1-3; D ambiguous. Germline CDR1 and CDR2: SGDLS and YYNGEE. Trimming took off 1 base at V and 10 bases at J, with 9 bases between the two ends. This CDR3 has 12 residues. The CDR3 DNA is TGTGCCAGCAGCGTAAGGTCGGGAACCATATATTTT. This gives the protein CASSVRSGTIYF.

This sequence joins TRBV5-1 and TRBJ2-7; D not resolved. Germline-derived CDR1 and CDR2 are SGHRS and YFSETQ. The CDR3 consists of 17 residues. The V end lost 5 bases, the J end lost 1 base, and 22 bases lay between the germline ends. This chain's CDR3 is CASRLLLRRTESYEQYF. CDR3 DNA: TGCGCCAGCAGGCTCCTCTTGAGACGGACCGAATCCTACGAGCAGTACTTC.